This TCR beta chain comes out of a study of cytomegalovirus exposure and HLA in healthy donors. Study-level points and caveats: It was assumed in the presence/absence analyses that sequencing depth was roughly uniform across donors. A highly shared variant cluster was judged a likely technical artifact.

With 0 bases removed from V and 1 base from J, the gap between germline ends came to 13 bases. The CDR3 contains 17 residues. Germline CDR1 and CDR2: SEHNR and FQNEAQ (reference sequence). It was with 60 Vbeta and 13 Jbeta primers that the PCR ran. The assay was immunoSEQ multiplex PCR, and TCRdb's table has in-frame clones only and misses some. The sample shows about 160,000 clones, around 80% of them seen only once. With respect to this clone: Its antigen is not identified.

This chain joins TRBV7-9 and TRBJ1-5, with D unresolved. Sequenced: PBMCs. The TCR sequence derives from a man between 25 and 39 years old in good health and CMV-seronegative. The CDR3 DNA follows: TGTGCCAGCAGCTTAGCGTTGTCGGGGTTGAGCAATCAGCCCCAGCATTTT. It yields the protein CASSLALSGLSNQPQHF.